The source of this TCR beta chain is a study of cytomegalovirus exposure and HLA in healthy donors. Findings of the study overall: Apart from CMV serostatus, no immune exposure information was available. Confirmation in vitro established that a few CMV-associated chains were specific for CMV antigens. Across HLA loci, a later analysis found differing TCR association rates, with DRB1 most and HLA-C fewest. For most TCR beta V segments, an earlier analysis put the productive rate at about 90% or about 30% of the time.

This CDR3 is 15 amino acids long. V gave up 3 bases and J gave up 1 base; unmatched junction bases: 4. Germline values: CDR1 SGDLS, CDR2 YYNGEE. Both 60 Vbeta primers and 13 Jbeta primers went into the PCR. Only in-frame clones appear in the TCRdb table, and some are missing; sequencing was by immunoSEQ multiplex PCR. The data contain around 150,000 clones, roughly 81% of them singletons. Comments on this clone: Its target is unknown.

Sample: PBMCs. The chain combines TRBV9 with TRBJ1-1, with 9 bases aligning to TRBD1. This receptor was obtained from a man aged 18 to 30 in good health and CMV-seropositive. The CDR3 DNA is TGTGCCAGCAGCGCAACGACAGGGGGGAACACTGAAGCTTTCTTT. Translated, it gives CASSATTGGNTEAFF. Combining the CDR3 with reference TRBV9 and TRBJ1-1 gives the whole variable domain DSGVTQTPKHLITATGQRVTLRCSPRSGDLSVYWYQQSLDQGLQFLIQYYNGEERAKGNILERFSAQQFPDLHSELNLSSLELGDSALYFCASSATTGGNTEAFFGQGTRLTVV.